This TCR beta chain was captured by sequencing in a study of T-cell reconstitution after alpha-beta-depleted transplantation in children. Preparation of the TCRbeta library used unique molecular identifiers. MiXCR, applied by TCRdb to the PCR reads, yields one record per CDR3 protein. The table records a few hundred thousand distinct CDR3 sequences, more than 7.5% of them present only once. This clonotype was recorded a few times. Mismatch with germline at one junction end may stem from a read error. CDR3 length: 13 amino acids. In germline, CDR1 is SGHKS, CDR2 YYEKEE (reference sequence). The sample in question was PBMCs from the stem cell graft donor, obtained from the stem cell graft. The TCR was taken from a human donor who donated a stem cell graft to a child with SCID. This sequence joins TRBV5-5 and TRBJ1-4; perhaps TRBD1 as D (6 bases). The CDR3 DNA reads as TGTGCCAGCAGCTTGCCCTGGGACACCCTGTTGGTTTTT. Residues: CASSLPWDTLLVF.